This TCR beta chain was documented in a study of siplizumab effects on memory and regulatory T cells. Notes on the study in general: Proliferating Tregs' suppressive function in siplizumab cultures went unconfirmed.

In the case of this clone: Its antigen is currently unknown.

Each sample contributed approximately 96,000 TCR templates to the assay. The protocol was immunoSEQ multiplex PCR, while the TCRdb copy is restricted to in-frame clones and leaves out a portion. The sample has some 100,000 clones, about 93% seen once; the top ten hold 1% to 1.5%. V lost 3 bases to trimming and J lost 7 bases; unmatched junction nucleotides: 5. This CDR3 region has 13 residues. CDR1 is MNHEY, CDR2 SVGAGI, per germline. The sample consisted of non-Treg CD4+ T cells sorted from blood. This chain links TRBV6-5 with TRBJ1-1; 7 bases line up with TRBD1. This TCR came from a human donor in good health. The CDR3 reads CASSYSGQVEAFF. CDR3 nucleotides: TGTGCCAGCAGTTATTCCGGACAGGTTGAAGCTTTCTTT.